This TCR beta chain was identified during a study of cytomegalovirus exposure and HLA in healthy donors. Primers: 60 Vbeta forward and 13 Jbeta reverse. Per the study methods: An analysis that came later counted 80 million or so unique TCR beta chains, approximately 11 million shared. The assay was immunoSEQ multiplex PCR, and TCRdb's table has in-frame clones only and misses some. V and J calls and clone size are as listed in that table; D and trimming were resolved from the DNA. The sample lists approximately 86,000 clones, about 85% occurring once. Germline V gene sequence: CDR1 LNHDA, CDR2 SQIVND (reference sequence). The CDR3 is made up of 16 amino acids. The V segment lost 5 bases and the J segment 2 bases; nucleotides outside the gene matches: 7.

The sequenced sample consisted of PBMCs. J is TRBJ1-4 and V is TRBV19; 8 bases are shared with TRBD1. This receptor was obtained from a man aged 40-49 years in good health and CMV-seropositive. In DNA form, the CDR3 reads TGTGCCAGTAGTGTTACAGGGGGAGCTACTAATGAAAAACTGTTTTTT. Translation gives CASSVTGGATNEKLFF. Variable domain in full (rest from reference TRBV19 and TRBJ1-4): DGGITQSPKYLFRKEGQNVTLSCEQNLNHDAMYWYRQDPGQGLRLIYYSQIVNDFQKGDIAEGYSVSREKKESFPLTVTSAQKNPTAFYLCASSVTGGATNEKLFFGSGTQLSVL.